This TCR beta chain was captured in a study of T cell responses to AZD1222 COVID-19 vaccine. Study results and limitations: Spike-specific TCR breadth and depth grew following two AZD1222 doses. Reports indicate that nearly half of spike-specific TCRs are directed at unmutated variant regions.

In germline, CDR1 is SGDLS, CDR2 YYNGEE. The CDR3 is made up of 15 amino acids. V lost 3 bases and J lost 6; bases outside the gene matches: 8. To note about this clone: Its matching antigen is unknown.

Sequencing used immunoSEQ multiplex PCR; TCRdb keeps in-frame clones, though not all of them. The sample has 180,000 or so clones, 92% seen once; the top ten hold around 1.9%. Specimen: peripheral blood, collected 28 days after the second AZD1222 dose. This receptor was taken from an adult who received the AZD1222 COVID-19 vaccine. This chain connects TRBV9 to TRBJ1-5, with TRBD1 matching 8 bases. CDR3 region: CASSAQGAQGQPQHF. The CDR3 nucleotides are TGTGCCAGCAGCGCTCAGGGGGCGCAGGGTCAGCCCCAGCATTTT.